The 26 T cell receptor beta chains reported below all come from one sample, sequenced in a study of blood T cell repertoires in COVID-19. Measured with immunoSEQ multiplex PCR; TCRdb has only the in-frame clones, and not every one. The repertoire includes about 180,000 clones, around 83% of them detected once, and less than 2% sits in the top ten. Sequenced: peripheral blood. These receptors were taken from a human donor in a cohort sampled during active COVID-19.

This chain uses TRBV6-5 with TRBJ1-2; 9 bases line up with TRBD1. This CDR3 spans 14 amino acids. Germline CDR1 reads MNHEY; CDR2 reads SVGAGI. With 6 bases clipped from V and 8 bases from J, the junction kept 10 bases outside the gene matches. CDR3 sequence (DNA): TGTGCCAGCAGCTCAAAACAGGGGGCTTACGGCTACACCTTC. Its protein product is CASSSKQGAYGYTF.

The J gene is TRBJ1-1, the V gene TRBV27; no clear D. Germline assignment: CDR1 MNHEY and CDR2 SMNVEV (reference sequence). The CDR3 extends over 13 amino acids. Trimming removed 1 base at V and 1 base at J, with 4 bases between. The CDR3 bases are TGTGCCAGCAGTTTATACAGGAACACTGAAGCTTTCTTT. It encodes CASSLYRNTEAFF.

Here the CDR3 reads CASSLGTGTEAFF. The CDR3 bases are TGTGCCAGCAGCTTAGGCACGGGCACTGAAGCTTTCTTT. The chain employs TRBV13 and TRBJ1-1; D uncertain. The germline gives CDR1 PRHDT, CDR2 FYEKMQ (reference sequence). The CDR3 has 13 amino acids. V was clipped by 0 bases and J by 4 bases, with 6 bases between them.

This clone came up a few times. The chain combines TRBV27 with TRBJ2-7; the D gene is possibly TRBD2 (5 bases). This CDR3 comprises 12 residues. Trimming removed 5 bases from V and 6 bases from J, with 11 bases in between. Germline CDR1 MNHEY, CDR2 SMNVEV (reference sequence). The CDR3 is CASSPLGSEQYF. CDR3 bases: TGTGCCAGCAGTCCACTAGGGAGCGAGCAGTACTTC.

The V and J genes are TRBV3-1 (or the pseudogene TRBV3-2) and TRBJ1-1, with 7 nucleotides matching TRBD1. From germline, CDR1 is LGHDT and CDR2 YNNKEL (reference sequence). There are 12 residues in the CDR3. Losses at the gene ends were 4 bases for V and 8 bases for J; bases not matched to a gene: 4. CDR3: CASSLWTGEAFF. The DNA for the CDR3 is TGTGCCAGCAGCCTATGGACAGGAGAAGCTTTCTTT.

V and J are TRBV6-2 or TRBV6-3 and TRBJ2-7, with TRBD1 matching over 7 bases. V lost 7 bases, J lost 0 bases, and 9 bases stayed unmatched. CDR3 length equals 15 residues. Germline values: CDR1 MNHEY, CDR2 SVGEGT. This CDR3 is CASTYSGDSSYEQYF. CDR3 sequence (DNA): TGTGCCAGCACCTACTCAGGGGACAGCTCCTACGAGCAGTACTTC.

In this sample, this clone turned up once. CDR3 region: CATGHATSNQPQHF. The CDR3, as DNA: TGCGCCACAGGACATGCCACGAGCAATCAGCCCCAGCATTTT. J is TRBJ1-5 and V is TRBV10-2; maybe TRBD1 (5 bases). The CDR3 has 14 residues. V dropped 10 bases and J dropped 1 base, with 14 bases sitting between them. Germline CDR1 WSHSY, CDR2 SAAADI.

The chain carries TRBV7-9 and TRBJ1-4; D is uncertain. Germline V gene sequence: CDR1 SEHNR, CDR2 FQNEAQ (reference sequence). The CDR3 is 15 amino acids. Trimming stripped 1 base from V and 3 bases from J, with 9 bases between. The CDR3: CASSLELLSNEKLFF. For the CDR3, the DNA is TGTGCCAGCAGCTTAGAATTACTGTCTAATGAAAAACTGTTTTTT.

This clone came up a few times. V gene TRBV4-1 combines with J gene TRBJ1-6, with 9 positions matching TRBD1. Germline CDR1 is MGHRA and CDR2 is YSYEKL. There are 15 residues in the CDR3. J was trimmed by 5 bases and V by 4 bases; bases with no gene match: 3. The DNA for the CDR3 is TGCGCCAGCAGCCTCGGGACAGGGAATAATTCACCCCTCCACTTT. Protein: CASSLGTGNNSPLHF.

This clone has only a few counts. J is TRBJ1-1 and V is TRBV6-5; D possibly corresponds to TRBD1 (6 bases). This CDR3 has 14 residues. Germline CDR1 MNHEY, CDR2 SVGAGI. V was pared by 5 bases and J by 1 base, with 11 bases between. CDR3 DNA: TGTGCCAGCAGTCGACAGGCCGAGAACACTGAAGCTTTCTTT. It yields the protein CASSRQAENTEAFF.

The rearrangement uses TRBV4-2 and TRBJ2-3; 7 positions agree with TRBD1. V trimming: 0 bases; J trimming: 3 bases; junction bases outside the gene matches: 6. The CDR3 contains 16 residues. CDR1 and CDR2 from the germline V gene are LGHNA and YNFKEQ. The CDR3 sequence: CASSQELTRGTDTQYF. The CDR3 nucleotides read TGTGCCAGCAGCCAAGAATTGACCAGGGGGACAGATACGCAGTATTTT.

V usage is TRBV5-6 and J usage is TRBJ1-2; D gene uncertain. The CDR3 is 16 residues long. Germline CDR1 and CDR2: SGHDT and YYEEEE. The V and J ends lost 3 bases and 8 bases respectively, with 23 bases between them. This CDR3 is CASSSFGDVPRRGYTF. CDR3 coding DNA: TGTGCCAGCAGCTCCTTCGGGGATGTGCCTAGGAGAGGCTACACCTTC.

The rearrangement joins TRBV3-1 (or the pseudogene TRBV3-2) to TRBJ1-2, with D perhaps TRBD1 (6 bases). The germline V gene has CDR1 LGHDT and CDR2 YNNKEL (reference sequence). V was pared by 4 bases and J by 6 bases, with 15 bases between. The CDR3 covers 14 residues. The CDR3 DNA is TGTGCCAGCAGCCTAGGGGGGGCAAGACATGGCTACACCTTC. It codes for CASSLGGARHGYTF.

There are many counts of this clone. The rearrangement uses TRBV5-8 and TRBJ1-2; D is unresolved. The V end lost 4 bases, the J end lost 6 bases, and 13 bases lay between the germline ends. Germline V gene sequence: CDR1 SGHTS, CDR2 YDEGEE. CDR3 length: 13 amino acids. CDR3 in DNA: TGTGCCAGCAGCAGCCGGGTCTGGGATGGCTACACCTTC. This sequence encodes CASSSRVWDGYTF.

This chain uses TRBV11-3 with TRBJ1-3; D ambiguous. Germline V gives CDR1 SGHNT, CDR2 YENEEA. Between the trimmed V and J ends, which lost 5 bases and 4 bases, there was a span of 9 bases. The CDR3 runs to 13 residues. The CDR3 is CASSLYHGNTIYF. The CDR3 coding sequence is TGTGCCAGCAGCCTCTATCACGGAAACACCATATATTTT.

This clone was seen only once. This chain links TRBV19 with TRBJ1-6; 7 nucleotides line up with TRBD1. The CDR3 contains 14 residues. V trimming: 7 bases; J trimming: 9 bases; junction bases outside the gene matches: 9. Germline lookup yields CDR1 LNHDA and CDR2 SQIVND (reference sequence). CDR3 DNA sequence: TGTGCCAGTACCAACAGGGGAGTAGGTTCACCCCTCCACTTT. Protein: CASTNRGVGSPLHF.

The chain is built from TRBV27 and TRBJ2-7, with a weak D call TRBD2 (5 bases). CDR1 and CDR2 from the germline V gene are MNHEY and SMNVEV (reference sequence). Trimming took 3 bases from V and 3 from J, leaving 15 bases between them. This CDR3 is 15 amino acids long. CDR3 DNA: TGTGCCAGCAGTTTGAGCGAGGGCTTTAACTACGAGCAGTACTTC. This translates into CASSLSEGFNYEQYF.

The chain carries TRBV4-3 and TRBJ1-2, with no clear D. Germline lookup yields CDR1 LGHNA and CDR2 YSLEER. The CDR3 totals 16 residues. Trimming shortened V by 8 bases and J by 4 bases, and 23 bases separated the two germline ends. The CDR3 DNA follows: TGCGCCAGCCTACGAAGTGCGGGGTCTGGAGTCTATGGCTACACCTTC. Encoded protein: CASLRSAGSGVYGYTF.

This clone appeared once. The chain uses TRBV6-2 or TRBV6-3 and TRBJ2-7, with 9 bases identical to TRBD2. The CDR3 extends over 15 amino acids. V was clipped by 2 bases and J by 9 bases; unmatched bases: 11. Germline CDR1 MNHEY, CDR2 SVGEGT. The CDR3 here is CASSYIPSGATVQYF. For the CDR3, the DNA is TGTGCCAGCAGTTACATCCCTAGCGGGGCTACCGTGCAGTACTTC.

Here the CDR3 reads CSVSTGGAWSGYTF. The CDR3 DNA follows: TGCAGCGTTTCAACAGGGGGCGCGTGGAGTGGCTACACCTTC. The V and J genes are TRBV29-1 and TRBJ1-2, with TRBD1 matching over 9 bases. This CDR3 has 14 residues. Germline values: CDR1 SQVTM, CDR2 ANQGSEA. J was trimmed by 7 bases and V by 5 bases; bases with no gene match: 11.

The chain employs TRBV6-4 and TRBJ2-2, with D hard to call. CDR1 is MRHNA, CDR2 SNTAGT, per germline. The CDR3 runs 14 residues. The V end lost 3 bases, the J end lost 1 base, and 6 bases lay between the germline ends. CDR3 protein: CASSDLVNTGELFF. The CDR3 DNA is TGTGCCAGCAGTGATTTAGTGAACACCGGGGAGCTGTTTTTT.

This clone was detected only once. This chain uses TRBV6-5 with TRBJ2-7; possible D gene TRBD2, 5 bases. In germline, CDR1 is MNHEY, CDR2 SVGAGI. Between the trimmed V and J ends, which lost 6 bases and 6 bases, there was a span of 12 bases. The length of the CDR3 is 12 residues. CDR3 sequence: CASSPNEGEQYF. Written as DNA, the CDR3 is TGTGCCAGCAGCCCGAACGAGGGCGAGCAGTACTTC.

The DNA for the CDR3 is TGCGCCAGCAGCCAACAAGGGACACCCAACTATGGCTACACCTTC. This codes for CASSQQGTPNYGYTF. The chain combines TRBV4-3 with TRBJ1-2; D is perhaps TRBD1 (6 bases). This CDR3 spans 15 amino acids. The germline CDR1 and CDR2 sequences are LGHNA and YSLEER. V lost 2 bases and J 2 bases, leaving 12 bases between the germline ends.

This chain connects TRBV5-8 to TRBJ1-4; D is possibly TRBD1 (5 bases). The CDR3 extends over 13 amino acids. Germline CDR1 is SGHTS and CDR2 is YDEGEE. V lost 0 bases and J 5 bases, leaving 5 bases between the germline ends. CDR3 sequence reads: CASSLDRNEKLFF. For the CDR3, the DNA is TGTGCCAGCAGCTTGGACAGGAATGAAAAACTGTTTTTT.

The V call is TRBV5-1, the J call TRBJ2-7; possibly TRBD1 for D (5 bases). Trimming stripped 0 bases from V and 3 bases from J, with 13 bases between. The germline V gene has CDR1 SGHRS and CDR2 YFSETQ. There are 15 residues in the CDR3. The CDR3 DNA follows: TGCGCCAGCAGCTTGGTGGCAGGGCACGACTACGAGCAGTACTTC. It is translated as CASSLVAGHDYEQYF.

The rearrangement links TRBV5-1 to TRBJ2-1; 9 nucleotides align to TRBD2. V shed 0 bases and J 6 bases; nucleotides not matched to a gene: 4. The CDR3 spans 15 residues. Germline CDR1 is SGHRS and CDR2 is YFSETQ. This chain's CDR3 is CASSLGGRAVNEQFF. The DNA for the CDR3 is TGCGCCAGCAGCTTGGGCGGGAGGGCCGTCAATGAGCAGTTCTTC. Full variable domain (rest looked up from reference TRBV5-1 and TRBJ2-1): KAGVTQTPRYLIKTRGQQVTLSCSPISGHRSVSWYQQTPGQGLQFLFEYFSETQRNKGNFPGRFSGRQFSNSRSEMNVSTLELGDSALYLCASSLGGRAVNEQFFGPGTRLTVL.